This T cell receptor delta chain was observed in a study of gamma-delta T cells after stem cell transplantation. In its sample, this clone was seen a few times. CDR1 and CDR2 from the germline V gene are GEAIGNYY and EKD. Unmatched junction bases numbered 6, after V lost 4 bases and J lost 8 bases. There are 14 residues in the CDR3. TCRdb reprocessed the RT-PCR reads using CATT. The sample holds 950 to 1,500 delta-chain clones, about 1.5% seen once. J is TRDJ1 and V is TRDV2, with 13 bases matching TRDD3. Sequenced: gamma-delta T cells. The TCR originated in a human donor. It is not recorded whose cells these are; they may come from a transplant donor. In nucleotides, the CDR3 is TGTGCCTGTGATCCGGTACTGGGGGATACGAAACTCATCTTT. Its translation: CACDPVLGDTKLIF.